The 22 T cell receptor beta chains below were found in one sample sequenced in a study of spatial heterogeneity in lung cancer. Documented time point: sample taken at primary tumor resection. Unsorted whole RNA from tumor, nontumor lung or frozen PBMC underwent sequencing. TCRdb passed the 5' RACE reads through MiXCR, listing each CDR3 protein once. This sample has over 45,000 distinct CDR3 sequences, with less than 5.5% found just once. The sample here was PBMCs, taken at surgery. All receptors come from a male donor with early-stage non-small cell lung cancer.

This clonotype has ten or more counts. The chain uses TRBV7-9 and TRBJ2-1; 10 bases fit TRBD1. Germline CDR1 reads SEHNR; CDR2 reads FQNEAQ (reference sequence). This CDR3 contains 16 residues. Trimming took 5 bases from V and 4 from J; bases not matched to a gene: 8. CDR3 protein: CASSASGGQGYNEQFF. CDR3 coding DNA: TGTGCCAGCAGCGCTTCTGGGGGACAGGGGTACAATGAGCAGTTCTTC.

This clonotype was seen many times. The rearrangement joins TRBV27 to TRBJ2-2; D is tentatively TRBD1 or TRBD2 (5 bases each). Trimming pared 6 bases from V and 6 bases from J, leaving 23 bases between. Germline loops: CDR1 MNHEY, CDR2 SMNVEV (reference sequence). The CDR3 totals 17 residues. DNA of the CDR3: TGTGCCAGCAGCTTACCCCCCTGGCAGGGAGCGTCCGGGGAGCTGTTTTTT. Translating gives CASSLPPWQGASGELFF.

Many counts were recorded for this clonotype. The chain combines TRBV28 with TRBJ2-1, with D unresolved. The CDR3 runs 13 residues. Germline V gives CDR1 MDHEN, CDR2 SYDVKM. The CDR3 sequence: CTAGGHSYNEQFF. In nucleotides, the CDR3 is TGTACCGCCGGCGGCCATTCCTACAATGAGCAGTTCTTC.

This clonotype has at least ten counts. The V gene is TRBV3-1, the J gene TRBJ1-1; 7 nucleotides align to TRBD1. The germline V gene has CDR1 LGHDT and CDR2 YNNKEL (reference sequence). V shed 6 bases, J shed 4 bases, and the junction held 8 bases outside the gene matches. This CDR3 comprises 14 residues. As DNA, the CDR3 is TGTGCCAGCAGTCTGACAGGGTTGGGCACTGAAGCTTTCTTT. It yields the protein CASSLTGLGTEAFF.

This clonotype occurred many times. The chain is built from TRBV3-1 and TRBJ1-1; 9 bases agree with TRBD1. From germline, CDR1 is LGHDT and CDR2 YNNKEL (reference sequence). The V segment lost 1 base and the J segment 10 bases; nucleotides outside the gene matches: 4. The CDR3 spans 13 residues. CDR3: CASSQAGTGRAFF. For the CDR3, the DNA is TGTGCCAGCAGCCAAGCCGGGACAGGGCGAGCTTTCTTT.

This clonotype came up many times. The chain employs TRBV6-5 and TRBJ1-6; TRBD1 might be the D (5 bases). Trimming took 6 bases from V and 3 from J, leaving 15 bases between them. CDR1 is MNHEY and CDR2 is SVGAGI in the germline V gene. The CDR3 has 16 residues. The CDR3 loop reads CASRTGGNSYNSPLHF. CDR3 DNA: TGTGCCAGCAGAACGGGGGGGAATAGCTATAATTCACCCCTCCACTTT.

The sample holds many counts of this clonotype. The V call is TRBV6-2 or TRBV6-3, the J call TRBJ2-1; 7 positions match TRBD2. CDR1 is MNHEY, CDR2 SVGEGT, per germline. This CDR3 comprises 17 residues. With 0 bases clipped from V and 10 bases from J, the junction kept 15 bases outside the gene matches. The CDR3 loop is CASSYSRASQREGEQFF. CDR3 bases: TGTGCCAGCAGTTACTCGAGGGCTAGCCAAAGGGAGGGCGAGCAGTTCTTC.

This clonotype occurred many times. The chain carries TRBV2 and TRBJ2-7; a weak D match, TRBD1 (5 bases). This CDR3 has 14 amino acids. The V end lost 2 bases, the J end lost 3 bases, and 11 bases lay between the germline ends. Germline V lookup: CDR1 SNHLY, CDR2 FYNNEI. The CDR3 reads CASSEQGSRYEQYF. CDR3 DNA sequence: TGTGCCAGCAGTGAACAGGGTTCTCGCTACGAGCAGTACTTC.

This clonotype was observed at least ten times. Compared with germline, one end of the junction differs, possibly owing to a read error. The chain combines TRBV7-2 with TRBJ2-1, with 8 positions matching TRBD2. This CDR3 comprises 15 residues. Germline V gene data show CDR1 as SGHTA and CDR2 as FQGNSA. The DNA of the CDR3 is TGTGCCAGCAGCCTAGCGGGTAACTCCTACAATGAGCAGTTCTTC. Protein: CASSLAGNSYNEQFF. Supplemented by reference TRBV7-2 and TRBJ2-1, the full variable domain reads GAGVSQSPSNKVTEKGKDVELRCDPISGHTALYWYRQSLGQGLEFLIYFQGNSAPDKSGLPSDRFSAERTGGSVSTLTIQRTQQEDSAVYLCASSLAGNSYNEQFFGPGTRLTVL.

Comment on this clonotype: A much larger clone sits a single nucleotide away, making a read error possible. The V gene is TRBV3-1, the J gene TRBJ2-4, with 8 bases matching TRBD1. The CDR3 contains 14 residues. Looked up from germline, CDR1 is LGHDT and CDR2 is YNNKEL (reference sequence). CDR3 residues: CASSQGRGLNTQYF. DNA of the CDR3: TGTGCCAGCAGCCAAGGCAGGGGGCTAAACACTCAGTACTTC.

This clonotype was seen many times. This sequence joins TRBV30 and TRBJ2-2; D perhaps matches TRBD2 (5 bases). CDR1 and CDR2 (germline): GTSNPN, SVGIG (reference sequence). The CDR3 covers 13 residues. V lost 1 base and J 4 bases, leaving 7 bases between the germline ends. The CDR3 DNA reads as TGTGCCTGGAGTGGCGGGTTCACCGGGGAGCTGTTTTTT. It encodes CAWSGGFTGELFF.

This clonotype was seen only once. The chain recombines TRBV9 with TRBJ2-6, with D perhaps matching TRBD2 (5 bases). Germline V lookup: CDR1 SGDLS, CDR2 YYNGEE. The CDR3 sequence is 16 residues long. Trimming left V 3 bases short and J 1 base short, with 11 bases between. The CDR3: CASSGPGGSGANVLTF. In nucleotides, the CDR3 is TGTGCCAGCAGCGGCCCCGGCGGGTCTGGGGCCAACGTCCTGACTTTC.

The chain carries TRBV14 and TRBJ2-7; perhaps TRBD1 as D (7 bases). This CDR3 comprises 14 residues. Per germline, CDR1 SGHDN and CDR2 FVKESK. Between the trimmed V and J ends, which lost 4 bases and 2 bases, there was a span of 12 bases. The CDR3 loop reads CASSRRGLPYEQYF. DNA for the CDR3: TGTGCCAGCAGCCGGAGGGGGCTACCCTACGAGCAGTACTTC. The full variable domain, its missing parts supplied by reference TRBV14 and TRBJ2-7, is EAGVTQFPSHSVIEKGQTVTLRCDPISGHDNLYWYRRVMGKEIKFLLHFVKESKQDESGMPNNRFLAERTGGTYSTLKVQPAELEDSGVYFCASSRRGLPYEQYFGPGTRLTVT.

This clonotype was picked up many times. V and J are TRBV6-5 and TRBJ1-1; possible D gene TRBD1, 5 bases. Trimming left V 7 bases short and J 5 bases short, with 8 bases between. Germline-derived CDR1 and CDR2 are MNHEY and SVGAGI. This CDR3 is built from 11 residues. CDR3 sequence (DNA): TGTGCCAGCAACCGGGGGACTGAAGCTTTCTTT. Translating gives CASNRGTEAFF.

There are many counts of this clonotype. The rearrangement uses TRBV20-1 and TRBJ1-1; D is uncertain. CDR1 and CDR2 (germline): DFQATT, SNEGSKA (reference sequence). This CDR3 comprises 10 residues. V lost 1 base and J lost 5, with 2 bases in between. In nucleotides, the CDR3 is TGCAGTGCTAGAGGTACTGAAGCTTTCTTT. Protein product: CSARGTEAFF.

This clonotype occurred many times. The CDR3: CASSSYNEQFF. CDR3 DNA: TGTGCCAGCAGCTCCTACAATGAGCAGTTCTTC. This chain joins TRBV12-3 or TRBV12-4 and TRBJ2-1; D is uncertain. The CDR3 runs 11 residues. Trimming took off 6 bases at V and 0 bases at J, with 0 bases between the two ends.

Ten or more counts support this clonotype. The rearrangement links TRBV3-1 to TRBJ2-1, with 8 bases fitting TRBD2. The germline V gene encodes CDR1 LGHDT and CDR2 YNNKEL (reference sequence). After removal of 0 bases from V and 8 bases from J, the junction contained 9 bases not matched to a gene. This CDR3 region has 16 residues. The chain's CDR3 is CASSQDPAGGRDEQFF. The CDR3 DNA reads TGTGCCAGCAGCCAAGACCCGGCGGGAGGTCGGGATGAGCAGTTCTTC.

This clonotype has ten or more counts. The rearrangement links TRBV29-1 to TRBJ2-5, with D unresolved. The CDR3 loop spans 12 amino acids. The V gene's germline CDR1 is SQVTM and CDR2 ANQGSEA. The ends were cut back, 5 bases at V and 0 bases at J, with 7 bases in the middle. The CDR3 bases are TGCAGCGTTCAGGTGTACCAAGAGACCCAGTACTTC. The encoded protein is CSVQVYQETQYF.

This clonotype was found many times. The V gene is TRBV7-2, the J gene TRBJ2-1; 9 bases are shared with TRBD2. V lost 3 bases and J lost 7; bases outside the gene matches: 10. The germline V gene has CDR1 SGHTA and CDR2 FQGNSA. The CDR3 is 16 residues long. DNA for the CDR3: TGTGCCAGCAGCTTCATAGCGGGAGCGCGTGGAAATGAGCAGTTCTTC. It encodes CASSFIAGARGNEQFF. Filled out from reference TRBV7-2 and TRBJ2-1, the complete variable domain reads GAGVSQSPSNKVTEKGKDVELRCDPISGHTALYWYRQSLGQGLEFLIYFQGNSAPDKSGLPSDRFSAERTGGSVSTLTIQRTQQEDSAVYLCASSFIAGARGNEQFFGPGTRLTVL.

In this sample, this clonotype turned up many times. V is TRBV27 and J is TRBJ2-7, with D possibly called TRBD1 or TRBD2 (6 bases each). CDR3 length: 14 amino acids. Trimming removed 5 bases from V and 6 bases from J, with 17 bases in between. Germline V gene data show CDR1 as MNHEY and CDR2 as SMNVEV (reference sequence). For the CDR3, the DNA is TGTGCCAGCAGTCGTACGGGGGCGGCGGCCGAGCAGTACTTC. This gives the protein CASSRTGAAAEQYF.

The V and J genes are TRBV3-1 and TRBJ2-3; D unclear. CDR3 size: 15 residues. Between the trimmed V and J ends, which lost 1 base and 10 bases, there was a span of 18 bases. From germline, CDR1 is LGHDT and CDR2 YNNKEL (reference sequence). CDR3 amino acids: CASSQGARVIRPQYF. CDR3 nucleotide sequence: TGTGCCAGCAGCCAAGGAGCGAGAGTTATTAGGCCGCAGTATTTT.

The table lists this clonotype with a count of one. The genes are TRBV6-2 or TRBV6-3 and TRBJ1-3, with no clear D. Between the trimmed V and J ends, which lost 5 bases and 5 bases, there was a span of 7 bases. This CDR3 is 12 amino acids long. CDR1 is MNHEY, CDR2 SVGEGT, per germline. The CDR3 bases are TGTGCCAGCAGTCCCGGGCGAAACACCATATATTTT. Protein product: CASSPGRNTIYF.